Below are 9 T cell receptor beta chains sequenced from a single sample in a study of cytomegalovirus exposure and HLA in healthy donors. Primers included in the PCR were 60 Vbeta and 13 Jbeta primers. The data were produced by immunoSEQ multiplex PCR, yet TCRdb's version contains in-frame clones alone and is incomplete. The repertoire holds some 190,000 clones, with 81% as singletons. The sequenced material came from PBMCs. Receptors were obtained from a man aged 35-49 years in good health and CMV-seropositive.

The rearrangement uses TRBV7-9 and TRBJ2-7; possible D gene TRBD2, 5 bases. Germline values: CDR1 SEHNR, CDR2 FQNEAQ (reference sequence). The CDR3 has 14 amino acids. V lost 1 base to trimming and J lost 5 bases, with 12 bases between them. CDR3 nucleotide sequence: TGTGCCAGCAGCTTAGGAGGGTTTGGTAACGAGCAGTACTTC. Translating it yields CASSLGGFGNEQYF.

This chain joins TRBV5-1 and TRBJ1-1; 8 bases are shared with TRBD1. With V trimmed by 0 bases and J by 1 base, 2 bases remained unmatched. The CDR3 is 15 amino acids. The germline CDR1 and CDR2 sequences are SGHRS and YFSETQ. The CDR3 coding sequence is TGCGCCAGCAGCTTGGCCAGGGGGCAGAACACTGAAGCTTTCTTT. Translating gives CASSLARGQNTEAFF.

This chain connects TRBV29-1 to TRBJ2-1; 11 nucleotides match TRBD2. Germline V CDR1 and CDR2: SQVTM, ANQGSEA. J lost 12 bases, V lost 7 bases, and 14 bases had no gene match. The CDR3 loop spans 14 amino acids. The chain's CDR3 is CSAGLGLAGGGQFF. The CDR3 DNA sequence: TGCAGCGCTGGTCTAGGGCTAGCGGGGGGCGGGCAGTTCTTC.

The V gene is TRBV2, the J gene TRBJ1-2; no definite D call. The CDR3 is made up of 11 amino acids. The germline V gene encodes CDR1 SNHLY and CDR2 FYNNEI. With 7 bases removed from V and 4 bases from J, the gap between germline ends came to 7 bases. For the CDR3, the DNA is TGTGCCAGCACCCGGGTCTATGGCTACACCTTC. Translating gives CASTRVYGYTF. Supplemented by reference TRBV2 and TRBJ1-2, the full variable domain reads EPEVTQTPSHQVTQMGQEVILRCVPISNHLYFYWYRQILGQKVEFLVSFYNNEISEKSEIFDDQFSVERPDGSNFTLKIRSTKLEDSAMYFCASTRVYGYTFGSGTRLTVV.

This chain links TRBV13 with TRBJ2-7; 12 bases map to TRBD1. CDR3 length: 16 amino acids. Germline trimming cut 1 base from V and 4 bases from J; bases unmatched to any gene: 5. Germline loops: CDR1 PRHDT, CDR2 FYEKMQ (reference sequence). DNA of the CDR3: TGTGCCAGCAGCTTAGCTTGGGACAGGGGGCTTTACGAGCAGTACTTC. Residues: CASSLAWDRGLYEQYF.

The chain has TRBV6-4 and TRBJ1-2; D gene uncertain. Germline CDR1 reads MRHNA; CDR2 reads SNTAGT. The CDR3 loop spans 11 amino acids. Trimming took 6 bases from V and 4 from J, leaving 6 bases between them. CDR3 nucleotide sequence: TGTGCCAGCAGAGGACTCTATGGCTACACCTTC. Amino acid sequence: CASRGLYGYTF.

The chain joins TRBV10-3 to TRBJ1-3, with 10 bases matching TRBD1. The trim removed 4 bases at V and 4 bases at J, leaving 7 bases unmatched. CDR1 and CDR2 from the germline V gene are ENHRY and SYGVKD. This CDR3 has 16 amino acids. The CDR3 coding sequence is TGTGCCATCAGTGCCGGACAGGGGGGTTCAGGAAACACCATATATTTT. It encodes CAISAGQGGSGNTIYF.

Regarding this clone: No conserved phenylalanine or tryptophan is present at the end of the CDR3, so a read error is the likely explanation. It is unclear where the CDR3 begins or ends on the DNA, so no DNA is shown, and the CDR3 is as TCRdb lists it. The genes are TRBV4-1 and TRBJ1-6; TRBD1 is the table's D call and was not checked against the DNA. CDR1 MGHRA and CDR2 YSYEKL come from the germline V gene. The CDR3 totals 14 residues, both ends included. The CDR3 region is CASSQPGQGRPPHL.

Comments on this clone: Its ends do not fully match the called genes, so a read error is possible. This chain links TRBV2 with TRBJ1-3, with 9 bases fitting TRBD1. CDR1 is SNHLY, CDR2 FYNNEI, per germline. There are 17 residues in the CDR3. This CDR3 reads CASSLDRGSGNTIYYGF. The DNA for the CDR3 is TGTGCCAGCAGTCTGGACAGGGGCTCTGGAAACACCATATATTATGGTTTT.